This TCR beta chain emerged from a study of T cell changes during pregnancy in multiple sclerosis. Method: immunoSEQ multiplex PCR; TCRdb's copy keeps in-frame clones and lacks some. The sample consists of 45,000 to 70,000 clones, about 92% of them appearing once. The TCR sequence derives from a female donor in good health, enrolled as a control in a pregnancy study. The input for sequencing was CD4+ T cells from peripheral blood mononuclear cells, taken after pregnancy.

Here the CDR3 reads CASSLSEETQYF. CDR3 in DNA: TGTGCCAGCAGCTTATCTGAAGAGACCCAGTACTTC. The V gene is TRBV11-2, the J gene TRBJ2-5, with D hard to call. Germline loops: CDR1 SGHAT, CDR2 FQNNGV. The CDR3 extends over 12 amino acids. V dropped 2 bases and J dropped 3 bases, with 4 bases sitting between them.